The T cell receptor beta chain under discussion was sequenced for a study of blood T cell repertoires in COVID-19. Overall study context: Sites in the United States, Italy and Spain provided acute and convalescent COVID-19 samples.

The CDR3 extends over 14 amino acids. CDR1 and CDR2 (germline): SQVTM, ANQGSEA. The germline V and J ends were trimmed by 4 bases and 0 bases, with 11 bases remaining between them. Some clones are missing from TCRdb's copy, which holds only in-frame ones; the method was immunoSEQ multiplex PCR. This table holds 80,000 or so clones, approximately 80% found once. The sequencing input was peripheral blood. V is TRBV29-1 and J is TRBJ2-3; a weak D match, TRBD2 (5 bases). This clonotype originated in an elderly man with acute or convalescent COVID-19. CDR3 amino acids: CSVGRDVSTDTQYF. CDR3 in DNA: TGCAGCGTTGGTCGGGATGTTAGCACAGATACGCAGTATTTT.